This T cell receptor beta chain was captured by sequencing in a study of blood T cell repertoires in COVID-19. In the study's own analysis: Amplification from reference gene primers served as the basis for estimated nucleated cell counts. Profiled with immunoSEQ multiplex PCR; TCRdb holds only in-frame clones, not every one. That table furnishes V, J and clone size, whereas the DNA furnished D and trimming. The profile covers 200,000 to 250,000 clones, with around 80% appearing a single time and less than 20% taken by the ten largest. The CDR3 runs to 12 residues. V lost 3 bases to trimming and J lost 3 bases, with 7 bases between them. Germline CDR1 and CDR2: SGHTS and YDEGEE.

The chain joins TRBV5-8 to TRBJ2-7, with D perhaps TRBD1 (6 bases). Source material: peripheral blood. This sequence was found in a woman at least 80 years old with active or convalescent COVID-19. CDR3: CASSSQGYEQYF. CDR3 DNA: TGTGCCAGCAGCTCACAGGGCTACGAGCAGTACTTC.